This TCR beta chain appears in the sequencing data of a study of blood T cell repertoires in COVID-19. Looking at the study overall: Acute and convalescent COVID-19 specimens originated in the United States, Italy and Spain. T cells, B-cell-depleted T cells, or PBMCs provided the cDNA or gDNA that served as material.

Trimming stripped 4 bases from V and 5 bases from J, with 17 bases between. Germline CDR1 is SGHTA and CDR2 is FQGTGA. This CDR3 has 15 residues. In the original analysis: Quantification of nucleated cells was approximated via reference gene primer amplification. The data were produced by immunoSEQ multiplex PCR, yet TCRdb's version contains in-frame clones alone and is incomplete. That table furnishes V, J and clone size, whereas the DNA furnished D and trimming. This table has more than 9,500 clones, approximately 86% appearing once. The chain links TRBV7-3 to TRBJ2-5, with TRBD2 as a possible D gene (6 bases). The origin of this receptor is a human donor in a cohort sampled during active COVID-19. Sequencing was done on a sample of peripheral blood. The CDR3: CASSWLGLPGETQYF. The CDR3 region has the DNA TGTGCCAGCAGCTGGCTGGGACTGCCCGGGGAGACCCAGTACTTC. The entire variable domain, with the rest obtained from reference TRBV7-3 and TRBJ2-5, is as follows: GAGVSQTPSNKVTEKGKYVELRCDPISGHTALYWYRQSLGQGPEFLIYFQGTGAADDSGLPNDRFFAVRPEGSVSTLKIQRTERGDSAVYLCASSWLGLPGETQYFGPGTRLLVL.